These T cell receptor beta chains were read from a single sample in a study of cytotoxic CD8 clonotypes in ibrutinib-treated CLL. Profiling relied on immunoSEQ multiplex PCR, and the TCRdb table lists in-frame clones only, not all of them. The sample consists of just under 70,000 clones, about 64% of them appearing once. The material sequenced was PBMCs, taken after 12 months of ibrutinib treatment. Source of these receptors: a human donor with chronic lymphocytic leukemia. CDR3s include the opening cysteine and the closing phenylalanine or tryptophan.

V: TRBV7-2
length: 13
J: TRBJ1-3
CDR3: CASSSGQGNTIYF

V: TRBV6-6
length: 14
J: TRBJ1-1
CDR3: CASSHGRMNTEAFF

V: TRBV7-2
length: 14
J: TRBJ2-7
CDR3: CASSLASGTYEQYF

V: TRBV18
length: 14
J: TRBJ2-4
CDR3: CASSHDGDTNIQYF

V: TRBV18
length: 15
J: TRBJ2-2
CDR3: CASSPQLNPTGELFF

V: TRBV4-2
length: 16
J: TRBJ2-2
CDR3: CASSPTGTGVTGELFF

V: TRBV6-6
length: 13
J: TRBJ2-5
CDR3: CASSYCRECTQYF

V: TRBV5-1
length: 14
J: TRBJ1-1
CDR3: CASSFGQGAGEAFF

V: TRBV9
length: 14
J: TRBJ1-2
CDR3: CASSVGGNNYGYTF

V: TRBV7-3
length: 13
J: TRBJ1-2
CDR3: CASSFASNYGYTF

V: TRBV18
length: 18
J: TRBJ1-6
CDR3: CASSPPIGQDSYNSPLHF

V: TRBV19
length: 13
J: TRBJ2-5
CDR3: CASSPGGAETQYF

V: TRBV7-2
length: 14
J: TRBJ1-3
CDR3: CASSLDPGGNTIYF

V: TRBV5-1
length: 13
J: TRBJ1-2
CDR3: CASSRDLGYGYTF

V: TRBV10-2
length: 14
J: TRBJ1-2
CDR3: CASSLSRAEGGYTF

V: TRBV6-5
length: 14
J: TRBJ1-5
CDR3: CASTLTQGVSPQHF

V: TRBV16
length: 15
J: TRBJ1-2
CDR3: CASSQRQGADDGYTF

V: TRBV19
length: 16
J: TRBJ2-1
CDR3: CASKGREGQTYNEQFF

V: TRBV28
length: 12
J: TRBJ1-2
CDR3: CASSLSGYGYTF

V: TRBV7-8
length: 13
J: TRBJ2-3
CDR3: CASSLQVGDTQYF

V: TRBV7-2
length: 15
J: TRBJ1-5
CDR3: CASSLPGTHNQPQHF

V: TRBV29-1
length: 10
J: TRBJ1-1
CDR3: CSVVRLEAFF

V: TRBV6-1
length: 14
J: TRBJ2-7
CDR3: CASSEGRVASKQYF

V: TRBV4-3
length: 15
J: TRBJ1-6
CDR3: CASSLDGSYNSPLHF